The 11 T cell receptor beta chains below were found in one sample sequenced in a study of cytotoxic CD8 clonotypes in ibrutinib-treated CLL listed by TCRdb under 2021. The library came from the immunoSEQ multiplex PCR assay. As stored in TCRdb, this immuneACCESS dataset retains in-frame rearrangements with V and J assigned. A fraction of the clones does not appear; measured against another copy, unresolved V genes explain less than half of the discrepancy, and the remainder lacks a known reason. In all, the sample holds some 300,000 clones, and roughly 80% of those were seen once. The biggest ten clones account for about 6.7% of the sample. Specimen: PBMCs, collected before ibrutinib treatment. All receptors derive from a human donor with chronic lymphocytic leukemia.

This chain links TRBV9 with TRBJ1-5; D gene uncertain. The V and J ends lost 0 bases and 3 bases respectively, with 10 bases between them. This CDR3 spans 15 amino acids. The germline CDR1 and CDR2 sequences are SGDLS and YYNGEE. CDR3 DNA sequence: TGTGCCAGCAGCGTAGCCGGGAATGACAATCAGCCCCAGCATTTT. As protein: CASSVAGNDNQPQHF.

CDR3: CASSPGQANTEAFF. In nucleotides, the CDR3 is TGTGCCAGCAGCCCAGGACAGGCGAACACTGAAGCTTTCTTT. The genes are TRBV7-3 and TRBJ1-1; 7 bases align to TRBD1. Germline V lookup: CDR1 SGHTA, CDR2 FQGTGA. The CDR3 covers 14 residues. V was pared by 5 bases and J by 1 base, with 4 bases of the junction left unmatched. Drawing the rest from reference TRBV7-3 and TRBJ1-1, the complete variable domain is GAGVSQTPSNKVTEKGKYVELRCDPISGHTALYWYRQSLGQGPEFLIYFQGTGAADDSGLPNDRFFAVRPEGSVSTLKIQRTERGDSAVYLCASSPGQANTEAFFGQGTRLTVV.

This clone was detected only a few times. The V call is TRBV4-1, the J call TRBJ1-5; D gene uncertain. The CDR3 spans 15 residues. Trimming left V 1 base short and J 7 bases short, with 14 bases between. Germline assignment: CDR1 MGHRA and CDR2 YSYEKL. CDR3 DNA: TGCGCCAGCAGCCAAGTGGTCGGCTCTAGACAGCCCCAGCATTTT. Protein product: CASSQVVGSRQPQHF.

CDR3 bases: TGTGCCAGTGAAGGGACAGGGGGGTACGAGCAGTACTTC. The encoded protein is CASEGTGGYEQYF. V is TRBV28 and J is TRBJ2-7; 11 positions match TRBD1. V lost 9 bases, J lost 4 bases, and 5 bases stayed unmatched. CDR3 length: 13 residues. The germline gives CDR1 MDHEN, CDR2 SYDVKM.

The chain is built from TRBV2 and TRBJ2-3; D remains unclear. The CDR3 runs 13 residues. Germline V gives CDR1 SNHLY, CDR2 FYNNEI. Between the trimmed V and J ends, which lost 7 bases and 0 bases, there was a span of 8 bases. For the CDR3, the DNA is TGTGCCAGCACAGGTAGAAGCACAGATACGCAGTATTTT. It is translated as CASTGRSTDTQYF.

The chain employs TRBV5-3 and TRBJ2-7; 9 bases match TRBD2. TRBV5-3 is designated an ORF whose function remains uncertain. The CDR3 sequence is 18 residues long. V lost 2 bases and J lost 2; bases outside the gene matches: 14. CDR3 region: CARSFGGSGSLTPYEQYF. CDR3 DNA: TGTGCCAGAAGCTTTGGTGGTAGCGGGAGTCTAACCCCCTACGAGCAGTACTTC.

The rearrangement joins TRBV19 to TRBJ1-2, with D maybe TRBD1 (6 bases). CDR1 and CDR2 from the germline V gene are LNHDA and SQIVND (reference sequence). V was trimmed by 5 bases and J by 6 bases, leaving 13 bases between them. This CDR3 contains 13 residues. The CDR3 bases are TGTGCCAGTAGTCCCCGGCACAGGGATGGCTACACCTTC. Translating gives CASSPRHRDGYTF.

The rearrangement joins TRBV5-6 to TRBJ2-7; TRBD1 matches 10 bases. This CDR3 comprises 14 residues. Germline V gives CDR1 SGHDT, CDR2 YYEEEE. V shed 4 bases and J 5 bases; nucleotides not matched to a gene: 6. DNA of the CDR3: TGTGCCAGCAGCCCTTGGACAGGGGGTGACGAGCAGTACTTC. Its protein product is CASSPWTGGDEQYF.

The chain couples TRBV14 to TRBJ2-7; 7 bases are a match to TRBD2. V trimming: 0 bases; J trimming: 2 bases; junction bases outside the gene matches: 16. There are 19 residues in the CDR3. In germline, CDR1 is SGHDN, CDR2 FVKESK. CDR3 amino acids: CASSQDRRGTLAVPYEQYF. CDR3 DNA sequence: TGTGCCAGCAGCCAAGACAGAAGGGGTACCCTAGCGGTTCCCTACGAGCAGTACTTC. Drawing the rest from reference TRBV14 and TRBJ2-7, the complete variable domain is EAGVTQFPSHSVIEKGQTVTLRCDPISGHDNLYWYRRVMGKEIKFLLHFVKESKQDESGMPNNRFLAERTGGTYSTLKVQPAELEDSGVYFCASSQDRRGTLAVPYEQYFGPGTRLTVT.

In DNA, the CDR3 is TGTGCCAGCAGTTTATCAACTAGCGGGGGTACGCAGTATTTT. It is translated as CASSLSTSGGTQYF. The chain recombines TRBV27 with TRBJ2-3, with 11 positions matching TRBD2. CDR1 is MNHEY, CDR2 SMNVEV, per germline (reference sequence). The CDR3 is 14 residues long. Unmatched junction bases numbered 1, after V lost 0 bases and J lost 8 bases.

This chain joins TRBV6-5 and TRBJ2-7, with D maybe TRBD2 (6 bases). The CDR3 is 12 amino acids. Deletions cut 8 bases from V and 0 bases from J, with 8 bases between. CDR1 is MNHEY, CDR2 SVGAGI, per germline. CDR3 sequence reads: CASGGNSYEQYF. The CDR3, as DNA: TGTGCCAGCGGGGGGAACTCCTACGAGCAGTACTTC.